A single sample gave rise to the 9 T cell receptor beta chains below, sequenced in a study of T cells and copy number aberrations in small-cell lung cancer. Assay used: immunoSEQ multiplex PCR; TCRdb lists only in-frame clones, some missing. Counted here are roughly 6,800 clones, approximately 80% occurring once; the ten biggest clones make up roughly 4.6%. The sample was normal tissue next to the tumor. The receptors were gathered from a woman aged 45-65 years with small cell lung cancer.

V gene TRBV7-3 combines with J gene TRBJ2-1; 11 bases align to TRBD1. This CDR3 spans 15 amino acids. Per germline, CDR1 SGHTA and CDR2 FQGTGA. V trimming: 5 bases; J trimming: 3 bases; junction bases outside the gene matches: 3. The CDR3: CASSGQGAGYNEQFF. For the CDR3, the DNA is TGTGCCAGCAGCGGACAGGGGGCAGGCTACAATGAGCAGTTCTTC.

The chain carries TRBV5-1 and TRBJ1-2, with D possibly being TRBD1 (5 bases). The CDR3 length is 17 residues. Germline CDR1 is SGHRS and CDR2 is YFSETQ. Trimming stripped 0 bases from V and 3 bases from J, with 18 bases between. The CDR3 is CASSLAVGGRGDYGYTF. DNA of the CDR3: TGCGCCAGCAGCTTGGCCGTGGGGGGTAGGGGCGACTATGGCTACACCTTC.

This clone was observed a single time. The genes are TRBV23-1 and TRBJ2-1; 7 nucleotides agree with TRBD1. TRBV23-1 is an ORF for which the function is uncertain. The CDR3 totals 16 residues. J lost 6 bases, V lost 3 bases, and 11 bases had no gene match. DNA of the CDR3: TGCGCCAGCAGTCATTTCCGGGACAGAAGTCGCAATGAGCAGTTCTTC. Amino acid sequence: CASSHFRDRSRNEQFF.

The V and J genes are TRBV5-1 and TRBJ1-1; 10 positions agree with TRBD1. V was pared by 3 bases and J by 5 bases, with 4 bases of the junction left unmatched. Germline CDR1 SGHRS, CDR2 YFSETQ. The CDR3 loop spans 14 amino acids. As DNA, the CDR3 is TGCGCCAGCAGCTCCTGGACAGGGGGGACTGAAGCTTTCTTT. As protein: CASSSWTGGTEAFF.

The table lists this clone with a count of one. The CDR3 loop reads CASSSALGSGANVLTF. CDR3 DNA sequence: TGTGCCAGTAGTTCGGCCTTGGGGTCTGGGGCCAACGTCCTGACTTTC. The chain couples TRBV19 to TRBJ2-6; D gene unclear. This CDR3 comprises 16 residues. Germline CDR1 reads LNHDA; CDR2 reads SQIVND (reference sequence). Deletions cut 5 bases from V and 1 base from J, with 12 bases between.

The gene calls are TRBV27 and TRBJ2-2, with D uncertain. V was trimmed by 3 bases and J by 4 bases, leaving 3 bases between them. The CDR3 runs 12 residues. Germline V gives CDR1 MNHEY, CDR2 SMNVEV (reference sequence). Written as DNA, the CDR3 is TGTGCCAGCAGTTTCAGCACCGGGGAGCTGTTTTTT. Protein sequence: CASSFSTGELFF.

In regard to this clone: The germline gene is not matched at one end of the junction; a read error may be the cause. Other nucleotide sequences in the sample specify the same CDR3. The J gene is TRBJ2-7, the V gene TRBV11-2; 7 nucleotides agree with TRBD2. Germline CDR1 SGHAT, CDR2 FQNNGV. This CDR3 has 14 residues. The CDR3: CASSLTRLADHTYF. The CDR3 coding sequence is TGTGCTAGCAGCTTAACGCGACTAGCCGATCACACGTACTTC.

The chain couples TRBV30 to TRBJ2-4; D is ambiguous. CDR3 length: 12 amino acids. The germline CDR1 and CDR2 sequences are GTSNPN and SVGIG (reference sequence). V lost 4 bases and J 4 bases, leaving 8 bases between the germline ends. The DNA of the CDR3 is TGTGCCTGGACCCCAAGTAAAAACATTCAGTACTTC. This translates into CAWTPSKNIQYF.

This clone was counted a single time. The chain uses TRBV9 and TRBJ1-2; the D is unclear. Germline V gene sequence: CDR1 SGDLS, CDR2 YYNGEE. The V end lost 4 bases, the J end lost 3 bases, and 16 bases lay between the germline ends. The CDR3 loop spans 15 amino acids. The CDR3 nucleotides read TGTGCCAGCAGCCCCCATCAGATTGCGTACTATGGCTACACCTTC. Its translation is CASSPHQIAYYGYTF.